In this sample, the clone carrying this TCR beta chain turned up many times. Its specificity is not known. CDR1 and CDR2 from the germline V gene are SGHTA and FQGNSA. CDR3 size: 16 residues. Trimming took 4 bases from V and 1 from J, leaving 17 bases between them. The time point denotes: newly diagnosed GD, antithyroid drugs for less than 3 months. After RNA was extracted from PBMCs, the TCR library was made from it. Graves' disease diagnosis followed American Thyroid Association guidelines. These data belong to a study of regulatory T cells in long-lasting Graves disease. Findings and limits, study-wide: There was favoring of TRBV28, TRBJ1-2 and TRBJ2-5 in persistent disease.

With iRepertoire HTBI primers and Arm-PCR of CDR3 regions, TCR beta libraries were built. MiXCR, run by TCRdb on the multiplex PCR reads, gives a single entry per CDR3 protein. Seen here are around 250,000 distinct CDR3 sequences, 20% observed once, and the top ten hold approximately 13%. The receptor's source is a female donor with Graves disease. The material sequenced was peripheral blood mononuclear cells (PBMCs), taken at new diagnosis, from a patient treated with antithyroid drugs. The gene calls are TRBV7-2 and TRBJ2-7, with D perhaps matching TRBD2 (5 bases). Written as DNA, the CDR3 is TGTGCCAGCAGCTCCCTGGCTGGGAGTTTATCCTACGAGCAGTACTTC. It encodes CASSSLAGSLSYEQYF.